Shown below are 8 T cell receptor beta chains from a single sample sequenced in a study of human T cells and chemical hapten exposure. It was from unfractionated whole blood that total RNA was extracted. The library labeled individual cDNA molecules by adding unique molecular identifiers to them. Via MiXCR, TCRdb re-called the reads, giving one row per CDR3 protein. This table holds 100,000 to 150,000 distinct CDR3 sequences, around 8.5% found once. Sequencing was carried out using whole blood. The receptor source for this set is a human donor in good health. Some clones in this sample may be carry-over from other donors' samples.

This chain links TRBV7-8 with TRBJ2-5; D gene ambiguous. The CDR3 loop spans 14 amino acids. Trimming left V 6 bases short and J 5 bases short, with 16 bases between. From germline, CDR1 is SGHVS and CDR2 FQNEAQ. CDR3 nucleotide sequence: TGTGCCAGCAGTATTCGCAGGCGTTTGGAGACCCAGTACTTC. Translating gives CASSIRRRLETQYF.

In this sample, this clonotype turned up many times. The chain employs TRBV18 and TRBJ1-5; 9 nucleotides line up with TRBD1. The germline gives CDR1 KGHSH, CDR2 LQKENI. Trimming removed 4 bases from V and 4 bases from J; junction bases left unmatched: 8. The CDR3 sequence is 16 residues long. The CDR3 is CASSLLDRGRNQPQHF. The CDR3, as DNA: TGTGCCAGCTCACTCCTGGACAGGGGTAGGAATCAGCCCCAGCATTTT.

The chain joins TRBV5-4 to TRBJ2-5; D call uncertain. The CDR3 is 14 residues long. Deletions cut 0 bases from V and 2 bases from J, with 8 bases between. Germline V gives CDR1 SGHNT, CDR2 YYREEE (reference sequence). The CDR3 region is CASSLAGIQETQYF. The CDR3 DNA reads TGTGCCAGCAGCTTGGCAGGAATTCAAGAGACCCAGTACTTC.

This clonotype was recorded many times. The genes are TRBV3-1 and TRBJ2-1; 11 bases are shared with TRBD2. Unmatched junction bases numbered 16, after V lost 5 bases and J lost 4 bases. This CDR3 spans 19 amino acids. From germline, CDR1 is LGHDT and CDR2 YNNKEL (reference sequence). The CDR3 sequence: CASSARREASGGPYNEQFF. The CDR3, as DNA: TGTGCCAGCAGCGCCCGCCGAGAAGCTAGCGGGGGGCCTTACAATGAGCAGTTCTTC.

This clonotype was seen a few times. This chain links TRBV7-8 with TRBJ2-5, with TRBD2 identical over 8 bases. CDR3 length equals 14 residues. Germline V gene data show CDR1 as SGHVS and CDR2 as FQNEAQ. The CDR3, as DNA: TGTGTCAGTTCCCCGGGGGGGCGTCAAGAGACCCAGTACTTC. Residues: CVSSPGGRQETQYF.

V usage is TRBV6-1 and J usage is TRBJ2-7, with a possible D match to TRBD1 (6 bases). CDR1 and CDR2 (germline): MNHNS, SASEGT. V was clipped by 1 base and J by 5 bases, with 15 bases between them. CDR3 length equals 15 residues. The CDR3 DNA reads TGTGCCAGCAGTGAAGTGGCTAGGGGGATCCACGAGCAGTACTTC. Translated: CASSEVARGIHEQYF.

This clonotype was seen at least ten times. The chain carries TRBV6-5 and TRBJ1-1; 12 bases agree with TRBD1. Germline lookup yields CDR1 MNHEY and CDR2 SVGAGI. The CDR3 consists of 19 residues. The J segment lost 0 bases and the V segment lost 6 bases, leaving 14 bases of the junction unmatched. CDR3 loop: CASRTNSWDRGLLNTEAFF. In DNA form, the CDR3 reads TGTGCCAGCAGGACTAACTCGTGGGACAGGGGGCTGCTGAACACTGAAGCTTTCTTT.

The chain recombines TRBV6-1 with TRBJ1-2; D is unclear. Trimming removed 0 bases at V and 8 bases at J, with 13 bases between. Germline assignment: CDR1 MNHNS and CDR2 SASEGT. CDR3 length: 14 amino acids. The CDR3 here is CASSEAGNHVGYTF. CDR3 sequence (DNA): TGTGCCAGCAGTGAAGCTGGCAATCACGTCGGCTACACCTTC.